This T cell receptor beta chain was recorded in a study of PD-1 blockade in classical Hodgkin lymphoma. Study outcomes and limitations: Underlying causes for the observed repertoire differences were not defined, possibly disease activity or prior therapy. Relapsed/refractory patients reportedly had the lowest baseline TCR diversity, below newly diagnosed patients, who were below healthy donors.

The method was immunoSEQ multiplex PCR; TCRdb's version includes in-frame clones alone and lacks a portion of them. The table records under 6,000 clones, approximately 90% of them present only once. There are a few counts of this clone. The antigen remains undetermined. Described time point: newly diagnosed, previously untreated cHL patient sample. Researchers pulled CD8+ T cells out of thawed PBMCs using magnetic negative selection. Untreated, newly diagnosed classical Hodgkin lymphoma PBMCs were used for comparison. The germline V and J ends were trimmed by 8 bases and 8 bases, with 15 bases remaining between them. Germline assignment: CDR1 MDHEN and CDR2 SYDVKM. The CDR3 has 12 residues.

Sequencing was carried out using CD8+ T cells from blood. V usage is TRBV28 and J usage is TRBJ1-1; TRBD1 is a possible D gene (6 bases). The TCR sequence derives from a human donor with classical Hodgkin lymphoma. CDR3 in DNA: TGTGCCAGCCTTGAGGCCGGGACAGAAGCTTTCTTT. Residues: CASLEAGTEAFF.